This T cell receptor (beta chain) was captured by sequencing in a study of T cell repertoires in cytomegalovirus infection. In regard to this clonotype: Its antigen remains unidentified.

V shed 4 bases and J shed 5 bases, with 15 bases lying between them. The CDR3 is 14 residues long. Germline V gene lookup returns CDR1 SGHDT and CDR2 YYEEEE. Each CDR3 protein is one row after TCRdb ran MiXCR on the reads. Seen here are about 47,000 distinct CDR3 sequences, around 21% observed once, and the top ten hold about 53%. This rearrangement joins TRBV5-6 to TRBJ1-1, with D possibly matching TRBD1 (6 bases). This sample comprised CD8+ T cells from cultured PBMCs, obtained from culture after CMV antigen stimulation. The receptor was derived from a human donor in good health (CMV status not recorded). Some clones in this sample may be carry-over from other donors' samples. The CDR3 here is CASSVGQPTTEAFF. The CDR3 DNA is TGTGCCAGCAGCGTCGGACAGCCCACGACTGAAGCTTTCTTT.